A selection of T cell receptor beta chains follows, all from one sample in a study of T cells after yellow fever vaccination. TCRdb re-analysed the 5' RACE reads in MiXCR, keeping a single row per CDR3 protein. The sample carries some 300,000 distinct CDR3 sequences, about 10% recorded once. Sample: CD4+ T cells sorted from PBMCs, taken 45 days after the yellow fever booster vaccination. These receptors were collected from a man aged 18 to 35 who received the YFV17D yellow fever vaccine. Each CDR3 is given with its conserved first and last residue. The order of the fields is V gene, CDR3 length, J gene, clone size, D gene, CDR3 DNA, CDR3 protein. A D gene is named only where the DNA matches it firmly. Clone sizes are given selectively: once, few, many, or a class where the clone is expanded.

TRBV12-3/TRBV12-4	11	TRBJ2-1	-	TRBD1	TGTGCCAGCAGTACGGGACAGGGTGCGTTCTTC	CASSTGQGAFF
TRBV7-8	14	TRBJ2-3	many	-	TGTGCCAGCAGCATCCGGGACAGCACAGATACGCAGTATTTT	CASSIRDSTDTQYF
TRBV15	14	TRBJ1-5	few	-	TGTGCCACCAGCAACGGACAGCCTCATCAGCCCCAGCATTTT	CATSNGQPHQPQHF
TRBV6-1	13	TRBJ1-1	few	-	TGTGCCAGCAAAGAACAAATGAACACTGAAGCTTTCTTT	CASKEQMNTEAFF
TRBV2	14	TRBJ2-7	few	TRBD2	TGTGCCAGCATACTAGCGGGGGGGACCTACGAGCAGTACTTC	CASILAGGTYEQYF
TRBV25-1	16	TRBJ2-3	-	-	TGTGCCAGCAGTGCCCAAACAGGGTTCAGCACAGATACGCAGTATTTT	CASSAQTGFSTDTQYF
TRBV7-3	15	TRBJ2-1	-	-	TGTGCCAGCAGCTTGGTTGGGGGGGCCGGGAATGAGCAGTTCTTC	CASSLVGGAGNEQFF
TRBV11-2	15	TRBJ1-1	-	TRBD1	TGTGCCAGCAGCTTTTCCTGGCAGGGGGACACTGAAGCTTTCTTT	CASSFSWQGDTEAFF
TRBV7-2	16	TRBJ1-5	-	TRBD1	TGTGCCAGCAGCTTAGCGTTTGGACAGGGGTCACGGCCCCAGCATTTT	CASSLAFGQGSRPQHF
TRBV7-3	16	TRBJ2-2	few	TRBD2	TGTGCCAGCAGCTTAAACGCGGGGGGGAACACCGGGGAGCTGTTTTTT	CASSLNAGGNTGELFF
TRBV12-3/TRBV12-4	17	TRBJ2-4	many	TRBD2	TGTGCCAGCAGTTTCTCGCGGGGGGACCTAGCCAAAAACATTCAGTACTTC	CASSFSRGDLAKNIQYF
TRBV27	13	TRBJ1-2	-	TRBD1	TGTGCCAGCAGTTCGGACAGGGGGAATGGCTACACCTTC	CASSSDRGNGYTF
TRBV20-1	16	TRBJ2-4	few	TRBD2	TGCAGTGCAAGAAACCCACGGGGGGGTTATGGAAACATTCAGTACTTC	CSARNPRGGYGNIQYF
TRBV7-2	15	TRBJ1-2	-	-	TGTGCCAGCAGCTTAGGGCGGGGACCTAACTATGGCTACACCTTC	CASSLGRGPNYGYTF
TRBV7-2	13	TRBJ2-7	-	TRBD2	TGTGCCAGCAGCTTAGCGGGGGGGTCCGAGCAGTACTTC	CASSLAGGSEQYF
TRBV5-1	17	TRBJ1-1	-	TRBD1	TGCGCCAGCAGCTCCTACCGACAGGGGTCGATGAACACTGAAGCTTTCTTT	CASSSYRQGSMNTEAFF
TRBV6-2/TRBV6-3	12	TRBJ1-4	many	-	TGTGCCAGCAGTCCCGCGGATGAAAAACTGTTTTTT	CASSPADEKLFF
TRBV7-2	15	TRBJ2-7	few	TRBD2	TGTGCCAGCAGACCTCGGACTAGCGGGGGGTACGAGCAGTACTTC	CASRPRTSGGYEQYF
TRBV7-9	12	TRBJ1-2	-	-	TGTGCCAGCAGCGCGTACAGCTATGGCTACACCTTC	CASSAYSYGYTF
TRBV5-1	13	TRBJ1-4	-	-	TGCGCCAGCAGTAGTGCAACTAATGAAAAACTGTTTTTT	CASSSATNEKLFF
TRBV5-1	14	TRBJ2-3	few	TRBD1	TGCGCCAGCAGAAGGACAGGAAGCACAGATACGCAGTATTTT	CASRRTGSTDTQYF
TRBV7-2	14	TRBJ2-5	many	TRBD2	TGTGCCAGCAGCCCTAGAGCGGGGCCGGAGACCCAGTACTTC	CASSPRAGPETQYF
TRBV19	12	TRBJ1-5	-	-	TGTGCCAGTAACAGGGAGGATCAGCCCCAGCATTTT	CASNREDQPQHF
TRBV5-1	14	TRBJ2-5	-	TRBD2	TGCGCCAGCAGCCAACTAGCGGGGGCAGAGAGCCAGTACTTC	CASSQLAGAESQYF
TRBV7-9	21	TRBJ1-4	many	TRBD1	TGTGCCAGCAGCTCTTACACCGGGACAGGGACTACCCCCACAACTAATGAAAAACTGTTTTTT	CASSSYTGTGTTPTTNEKLFF
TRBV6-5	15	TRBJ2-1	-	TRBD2	TGTGCCAGCAGTTACGCCGGGGGGGGGCCTGGTGAGCAGTTCTTC	CASSYAGGGPGEQFF
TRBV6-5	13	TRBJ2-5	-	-	TGTGCCAGCCGAACAGGGAATCGCGAGACCCAGTACTTC	CASRTGNRETQYF
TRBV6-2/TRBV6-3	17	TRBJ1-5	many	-	TGTGCCAGCAGTTACCCTTCATGGGAGGGTCAGATTCCGCCCCAGCATTTT	CASSYPSWEGQIPPQHF
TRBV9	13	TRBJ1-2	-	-	TGTGCCAGCAGCTTTAGCCTCGGTAGTGGCTACACCTTC	CASSFSLGSGYTF
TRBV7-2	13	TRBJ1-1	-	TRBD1	TGTGCCAGCAGCCTTGACAGGGGTAGGGCAGCTTTCTTT	CASSLDRGRAAFF
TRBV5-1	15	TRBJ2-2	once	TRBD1	TGCGCCAGCGGGACAGGGGGCAGGAACACCGGGGAGCTGTTTTTT	CASGTGGRNTGELFF
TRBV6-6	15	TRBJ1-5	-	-	TGTGCCAGCAGTTACTCGGGCGCAGGGCACCAGCCCCAGCATTTT	CASSYSGAGHQPQHF
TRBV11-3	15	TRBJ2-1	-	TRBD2	TGTGCCAGCAGCCCTACCGGGACTAGCCCCGGTGAGCAGTTCTTC	CASSPTGTSPGEQFF
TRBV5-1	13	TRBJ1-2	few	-	TGCGCCAGCAGCTTGTCCTTCAGGGATGGCTACACCTTC	CASSLSFRDGYTF
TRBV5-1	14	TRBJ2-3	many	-	TGCGCCAGCAGCTTAGGGGGGTACACAGATACGCAGTATTTT	CASSLGGYTDTQYF
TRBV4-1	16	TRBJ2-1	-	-	TGCGCCAGCAGCCAAGATGACAGGGACTTCGGCAATGAGCAGTTCTTC	CASSQDDRDFGNEQFF
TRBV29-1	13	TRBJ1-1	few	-	TGCAGCCTGGAGACCTCTACGAACACTGAAGCTTTCTTT	CSLETSTNTEAFF
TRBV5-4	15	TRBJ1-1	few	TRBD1	TGTGCCAGCAGCGGGACTGACAGGGGTAACACTGAAGCTTTCTTT	CASSGTDRGNTEAFF
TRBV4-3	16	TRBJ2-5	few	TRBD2	TGCGCCAGCAGCCAGGAAATTAGCGGGGGAAAAGAGACCCAGTACTTC	CASSQEISGGKETQYF
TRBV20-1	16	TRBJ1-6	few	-	TGCAGTGCTAGAGTAGCCCGGGCGGCCTATAATTCACCCCTCCACTTT	CSARVARAAYNSPLHF